The clone carrying this T cell receptor (beta chain) was observed once. Antigen unknown. The limits of the CDR3 on the DNA are not certain, so only TCRdb's listed CDR3 is given. The data were produced by immunoSEQ multiplex PCR, yet TCRdb's version contains in-frame clones alone and is incomplete. The repertoire includes under 150,000 clones, roughly 88% of them detected once, and around 5% sits in the top ten. The data were taken from a study of Ad26.COV2.S vaccination and SARS-CoV-2 variants. General study results and limits: Placebo recipients trailed vaccine recipients in spike-specific TCR breadth.

The germline gives CDR1 GTSNPN, CDR2 SVGIG (reference sequence). With termini counted, the CDR3 has 14 amino acids. The receptor was isolated from a human donor who had recovered from COVID-19. This sample comprised peripheral blood, obtained after recovery from COVID-19. The genes are TRBV30 and TRBJ1-5; the D call in the table, TRBD1, was not verified against the DNA. The CDR3 region is CAWSFGQGNQPQHF.